This T cell receptor (beta chain) is from a study of beta chain features in type 1 diabetes (dated by TCRdb to the late 2010s). For context, the study as a whole: Mean age, gender distribution, total cell number and subset yield did not differ between patients and healthy donors. A total of roughly 98,000,000 sorted cells were examined across all samples, and a strong correlation was observed between cell number per subset and RNA yield. In the study, TCRB repertoires of sorted circulating CD4+ T cell subsets from recently diagnosed type 1 diabetes patients were compared with those of matched healthy donors. Regulatory and stem cell-like memory subsets were obtained from only 8 patients and about 8 healthy donors, while naive and central memory subsets were obtained from all 30 or so donors.

This clone was recorded a few times. Its antigen specificity is not known. Base qualities are missing; no much larger clone stands one base away. The CDR3 starts with the cysteine, ends with the phenylalanine, and has 14 residues. Just CDR3 DNA is preserved here, 42 bases in frame from base 1. Based on the germline V gene, the CDR1 and CDR2 sequences are SGHTA and FQGNSA. V is cut back by 6 bases and J by 0 bases, with 5 bases in the junction unmatched. The High Capacity cDNA Reverse Transcription Kit was used to reverse transcribe all of the isolated RNA, meaning that expressed TCRB transcripts were what got sequenced. Naive, central memory and regulatory T cell samples underwent deep immunoSEQ sequencing, averaging approximately 3.5 million total reads per sample. Sorted cells were lysed in RLT buffer, and RNA was extracted using DNase-treated RNeasy Micro or Mini kits according to cell number. To prevent cross-contamination, each cell subset was processed individually, whereas patient and healthy donor samples were processed jointly. The immunoSEQ multiplex PCR was used to amplify TCRB sequences from cDNA, yielding 87-bp fragments that span the CDR3 region. The amplicons were sequenced using the Illumina HiSeq platform. As for the authors' bioinformatics: Synthetic template baselines were used to correct PCR bias computationally, reads within Hamming distance 2 were collapsed, and singletons that could not be merged were discarded. Reads were aligned to IMGT to assign V, D and J genes, CDR3 length, and insertions or deletions at six rearrangement sites. Within each subset, clonotype counts were normalized to sorted cell number, and only after that were true diversity and Gini coefficients computed with the tcR R package. The overlap coefficient, calculated on TCRB nucleotide sequences, was used to measure repertoire sharing. As a proxy for the pre-selection repertoire, out-of-frame TCRB sequences from naive cells were analyzed. Imported from immuneACCESS, the table was reduced by TCRdb to in-frame sequences with V and J called. These copies leave out some clones; in studies compared against another copy, an unresolved V gene accounts for under half, and the cause of the remainder is not known. V, J and clone size are taken as reported in that table, and D and trimming were inferred from the DNA itself. The sample includes a few hundred thousand clones, with 9.6% observed a single time. In total, the top ten clones hold about 0.037% of the sample.

Overall study results and their limits: In all four CD4+ subsets, TCRB CDR3 length was moderately but significantly shorter in type 1 diabetes patients. Sequencing cDNA rather than genomic DNA could over-represent highly expressing activated cells, although activation and CD3 levels did not differ between groups. At VDJ recombination sites, patients with type 1 diabetes made fewer insertions and deleted more nucleotides, a pattern implying thymic rearrangement abnormalities. Because the HLA sub-analyses included only small numbers of individuals, any influence of HLA type on TCRB rearrangement was left unresolved. PCR might favor shorter templates, but patient and control samples were amplified and corrected together, so any skew would affect both groups equally. The naive, central memory and regulatory TCRB repertoires appeared to resemble one another more closely among patients than among healthy donors.

A single peripheral blood draw of approximately 0.11 L on average was collected from each donor into heparinised tubes. A BD FACSAria II was used to sort naive, central memory, regulatory and stem cell-like memory CD4+ T cells with a panel that included CD45RO, CCR7, CD25, CD127, CD95 and CD27. All sorted populations exceeded 95% purity. PBMCs were separated immediately by Lymphoprep density gradient centrifugation and were stained directly, without being cultured. So that batch effects would be minimized, each experiment stained and sorted samples in pairs, pairing one healthy donor with one patient.

This TCR derives from a young woman in good health. The chain uses TRBV7-2 and TRBJ2-7; TRBD1 matches 7 bases in the middle. The material sequenced was naive CD4+ T cells from blood. The cell subset or site tag for this specimen amounts to: true naive CD4+ T cells. The CDR3 region has the sequence CASRPGTASYEQYF. The sequenced DNA: TGTGCCAGCAGACCCGGGACAGCCTCCTACGAGCAGTACTTC.